This entry lists 20 T cell receptor beta chains sequenced from one sample in a study of T cells in Graves' hyperthyroidism and ophthalmopathy. There were TCR beta CDR3 regions amplified from RNA transcripts. Researchers ran a first-round RT-PCR on the TCR CDR3 using the HTBI primer set. TCRdb re-called the multiplex PCR reads with MiXCR, one entry per CDR3 protein. This table has 300,000 to 450,000 distinct CDR3 sequences, approximately 14% appearing once. Sequencing was carried out using blood. Receptors were obtained from a woman in her fifties or sixties with Graves' hyperthyroidism.

This clonotype occurred many times. This sequence joins TRBV2 and TRBJ2-7; D is ambiguous. The CDR3 contains 11 residues. CDR1 is SNHLY and CDR2 is FYNNEI in the germline V gene. V shed 10 bases and J shed 3 bases, with 10 bases lying between them. Here the CDR3 reads CATSGIYEQYF. CDR3 DNA: TGTGCCACTTCCGGCATCTACGAGCAGTACTTC.

This clonotype was counted many times. The chain is built from TRBV6-1 and TRBJ1-1; TRBD1 might be the D (6 bases). The ends were cut back, 5 bases at V and 4 bases at J, with 14 bases in the middle. The CDR3 totals 14 residues. Germline V lookup: CDR1 MNHNS, CDR2 SASEGT. CDR3 nucleotides: TGTGCCAGCAGTAGCCAGGGGCCGGGCACTGAAGCTTTCTTT. Translated, it gives CASSSQGPGTEAFF.

Here the CDR3 DNA reads TGTGCCAGCAGCTATGGGGGGGGACGGAGCTCCTACAATGAGCAGTTCTTC. This encodes CASSYGGGRSSYNEQFF. This chain links TRBV7-6 with TRBJ2-1; TRBD2 agrees at 7 bases. The germline V gene has CDR1 SGHVS and CDR2 FNYEAQ. V lost 4 bases to trimming and J lost 0 bases; unmatched junction nucleotides: 9. This CDR3 is built from 17 residues.

This clonotype was counted at least ten times. V and J are TRBV29-1 and TRBJ1-2; 10 bases fit TRBD1. Germline loops: CDR1 SQVTM, CDR2 ANQGSEA. The ends lost 4 bases at V and 5 bases at J; junction bases unmatched: 4. The CDR3 has 13 amino acids. The CDR3 protein is CSVGEGQGYGYTF. CDR3 nucleotides: TGCAGCGTTGGAGAGGGACAGGGGTATGGCTACACCTTC.

This clonotype was seen ten or more times. The rearrangement uses TRBV6-1 and TRBJ2-3; D is possibly TRBD1 or TRBD2 (5 bases each). CDR1 MNHNS and CDR2 SASEGT come from the germline V gene. V was clipped by 6 bases and J by 2 bases, with 15 bases between them. The CDR3 is 15 amino acids. The CDR3 loop is CASRGTRYNTDTQYF. The CDR3 bases are TGTGCCAGCAGAGGGACCCGCTACAACACAGATACGCAGTATTTT.

This clonotype was seen many times. CDR3: CASSLEGRQGYEQFF. CDR3 DNA: TGTGCCAGCAGCTTAGAGGGACGACAAGGCTATGAGCAGTTCTTC. V and J are TRBV13 and TRBJ2-1, with D perhaps being TRBD1 or TRBD2 (5 bases each). Germline assignment: CDR1 PRHDT and CDR2 FYEKMQ (reference sequence). V was shortened by 1 base and J by 8 bases, with 15 bases between the two germline ends. This CDR3 spans 15 amino acids.

This clonotype has a count of ten or more. The CDR3 sequence: CASTGGTNQETQYF. CDR3 DNA: TGTGCCAGCACTGGCGGGACAAACCAAGAGACCCAGTACTTC. The gene calls are TRBV6-1 and TRBJ2-5, with D tentatively TRBD1 or TRBD2 (6 bases each). From germline, CDR1 is MNHNS and CDR2 SASEGT. The length of the CDR3 is 14 residues. Trimming stripped 7 bases from V and 0 bases from J, with 12 bases between.

The J gene is TRBJ2-1, the V gene TRBV28; D gene ambiguous. The CDR3 has 14 residues. The ends were cut back, 7 bases at V and 3 bases at J, with 13 bases in the middle. Germline loops: CDR1 MDHEN, CDR2 SYDVKM. This CDR3 is CASISQSVYNEQFF. The CDR3 nucleotides read TGTGCCAGCATTTCACAATCTGTCTACAATGAGCAGTTCTTC. Full variable domain (outside the CDR3, taken from reference TRBV28 and TRBJ2-1): DVKVTQSSRYLVKRTGEKVFLECVQDMDHENMFWYRQDPGLGLRLIYFSYDVKMKEKGDIPEGYSVSREKKERFSLILESASTNQTSMYLCASISQSVYNEQFFGPGTRLTVL.

This clonotype was detected many times. DNA of the CDR3: TGTGCCAGCTCCATACAAGAGGATACGCAGTATTTT. Residues: CASSIQEDTQYF. The V call is TRBV18, the J call TRBJ2-3; D remains unclear. Trimming took 6 bases from V and 6 from J, leaving 10 bases between them. The CDR3 is made up of 12 amino acids. CDR1 is KGHSH and CDR2 is LQKENI in the germline V gene.

Many counts were recorded for this clonotype. The CDR3 here is CASRGSGGDTQYF. For the CDR3, the DNA is TGTGCCAGCCGCGGGAGCGGTGGGGATACGCAGTATTTT. The rearrangement joins TRBV12-3 or TRBV12-4 to TRBJ2-3, with TRBD2 identical over 7 bases. After removal of 8 bases from V and 6 bases from J, the junction contained 8 bases not matched to a gene. The CDR3 length is 13 residues.

This clonotype showed up many times. This sequence joins TRBV12-3 or TRBV12-4 and TRBJ2-7; D perhaps matches TRBD2 (5 bases). The CDR3 spans 15 residues. V lost 3 bases and J lost 1, with 13 bases in between. The CDR3 sequence: CASSFGLLESYEQYF. In DNA form, the CDR3 reads TGTGCCAGCAGTTTCGGACTTCTTGAATCCTACGAGCAGTACTTC.

This clonotype turned up a few times. A much more abundant neighbour one base away suggests this may be a read error. The rearrangement links TRBV12-5 to TRBJ2-2, with D possibly TRBD1 on 5 matching bases. V gave up 2 bases and J gave up 10 bases, with 11 bases separating them. The CDR3 is 13 residues long. The germline V gene encodes CDR1 LGHNT and CDR2 FRNRAP. CDR3 DNA: TGTGCTAGTGGTTTGACAAGGGGCGTGGAGCTGTTTTTT. It specifies CASGLTRGVELFF.

This clonotype was seen at least ten times. The rearrangement uses TRBV24-1 and TRBJ2-7, with 7 bases aligning to TRBD2. Trimming took 5 bases from V and 3 from J; bases not matched to a gene: 6. Germline loops: CDR1 KGHDR, CDR2 SFDVKD. This CDR3 has 14 amino acids. The CDR3 DNA follows: TGTGCCACCAGTGGGTGGGAGGGCCACTACGAGCAGTACTTC. Translated: CATSGWEGHYEQYF.

This clonotype was counted only a few times. The chain combines TRBV4-1 with TRBJ2-3, with 9 bases lining up with TRBD2. Germline CDR1 and CDR2: MGHRA and YSYEKL. The CDR3 spans 16 residues. V trimming: 4 bases; J trimming: 0 bases; junction bases outside the gene matches: 5. The CDR3 bases are TGCGCCAGCAGCCGCCGACTAGCGGTTAGCACAGATACGCAGTATTTT. This gives the protein CASSRRLAVSTDTQYF.

This clonotype has a count of ten or more. This chain joins TRBV12-3 or TRBV12-4 and TRBJ2-4, with 13 bases that match TRBD2. The ends lost 6 bases at V and 2 bases at J; junction bases unmatched: 4. CDR3 length: 16 residues. The DNA for the CDR3 is TGTGCCAGCAGCCGGACTAGCGGGAGACCCAAAAACATTCAGTACTTC. Its protein product is CASSRTSGRPKNIQYF.

This clonotype was recorded a few times. J is TRBJ1-5 and V is TRBV19; 9 bases match TRBD1. CDR3 length equals 15 residues. With 3 bases clipped from V and 4 bases from J, the junction kept 4 bases outside the gene matches. The germline CDR1 and CDR2 sequences are LNHDA and SQIVND (reference sequence). The CDR3 nucleotides read TGTGCCAGTAGTATTACAGGGGGCGGGAATCAGCCCCAGCATTTT. Residues: CASSITGGGNQPQHF.

This clonotype was detected a few times. The chain joins TRBV6-1 to TRBJ2-3; possible D gene TRBD1, 6 bases. The V end lost 7 bases, the J end lost 8 bases, and 19 bases lay between the germline ends. The germline V gene encodes CDR1 MNHNS and CDR2 SASEGT. The CDR3 covers 14 residues. DNA of the CDR3: TGTGCCAGCACCCCAGGGGTTGGGTTGGGTACGCAGTATTTT. Its protein is CASTPGVGLGTQYF.

This clonotype was counted ten times or more. V is TRBV13 and J is TRBJ2-1; 7 nucleotides agree with TRBD1. The CDR3 is made up of 15 amino acids. The V segment lost 4 bases and the J segment 5 bases; nucleotides outside the gene matches: 8. Germline V gene lookup returns CDR1 PRHDT and CDR2 FYEKMQ (reference sequence). In DNA, the CDR3 is TGTGCCAGCAGCTCGACCCGACAGGGCCACAATGAGCAGTTCTTC. Residues: CASSSTRQGHNEQFF.

The sample holds many counts of this clonotype. The chain links TRBV3-1 to TRBJ1-1; tentative D call: TRBD1 (5 bases). The CDR3 is 15 amino acids. Germline CDR1 LGHDT, CDR2 YNNKEL (reference sequence). The germline V and J ends were trimmed by 1 base and 0 bases, with 9 bases remaining between them. The DNA for the CDR3 is TGTGCCAGCAGCCAAGGGCCAGGGTTGAACACTGAAGCTTTCTTT. It is translated as CASSQGPGLNTEAFF.

This clonotype was detected ten times or more. In DNA, the CDR3 is TGTGCCAGCAGCCACGGCTACGAGCAGTACTTC. It encodes CASSHGYEQYF. The chain couples TRBV3-1 to TRBJ2-7; D call uncertain. There are 11 residues in the CDR3. CDR1 LGHDT and CDR2 YNNKEL come from the germline V gene (reference sequence). Trimming pared 3 bases from V and 3 bases from J, leaving 3 bases between.